Following are 19 T cell receptor beta chains from one sample sequenced in a study of CD8 T cells in Susac syndrome. Random hexamers served to reverse transcribe roughly 0.5 to 1 ug RNA. TCRdb fed the immunoSEQ multiplex PCR reads into MiXCR, producing one record per CDR3 protein. The table shows 150,000 or so distinct CDR3 sequences, with 90% to 95% occurring only once. The sample consisted of CD4+ T cells from PBMCs. The receptors originated from a human donor in good health.

This clonotype occurred once. CDR3 loop: CASSAGGNSYNEQFF. CDR3 DNA sequence: TGTGCCAGCAGTGCGGGGGGAAACAGCTACAATGAGCAGTTCTTC. V and J are TRBV6-4 and TRBJ2-1; 7 bases agree with TRBD2. Germline V lookup: CDR1 MRHNA, CDR2 SNTAGT. V trimming: 4 bases; J trimming: 3 bases; junction bases outside the gene matches: 6. CDR3 length equals 15 residues.

This clonotype appeared a few times. The junction departs from the called germline gene at one end, perhaps through a read error. The gene calls are TRBV18 and TRBJ1-5; the D is unclear. Germline V gene lookup returns CDR1 KGHSH and CDR2 LQKENI. The CDR3 has 13 amino acids. This CDR3 reads CASSPPSNQPQHF. The CDR3 DNA sequence: TGTGCCAGCTCGCCACCTAGCAATCAGCCCCAGCATTTT.

V usage is TRBV3-1 and J usage is TRBJ1-2; D is unclear. The V gene lost 2 bases and the J gene lost 4 bases, with 8 bases spanning the gap. The CDR3 sequence is 13 residues long. Germline CDR1 reads LGHDT; CDR2 reads YNNKEL (reference sequence). DNA for the CDR3: TGTGCCAGCAGCCAAAAGGGAGGCTATGGCTACACCTTC. Translation gives CASSQKGGYGYTF. Variable domain in full (rest from reference TRBV3-1 and TRBJ1-2): DTAVSQTPKYLVTQMGNDKSIKCEQNLGHDTMYWYKQDSKKFLKIMFSYNNKELIINETVPNRFSPKSPDKAHLNLHINSLELGDSAVYFCASSQKGGYGYTFGSGTRLTVV.

The V call is TRBV5-1, the J call TRBJ2-3; TRBD1 might be the D (5 bases). This CDR3 spans 15 amino acids. Germline V gene sequence: CDR1 SGHRS, CDR2 YFSETQ. V lost 0 bases to trimming and J lost 4 bases, with 12 bases between them. The CDR3 DNA reads as TGCGCCAGCAGCTTGGCCGTAACAGGACCAGATACGCAGTATTTT. Translating gives CASSLAVTGPDTQYF.

The chain joins TRBV7-2 to TRBJ2-2; D not certain. V was shortened by 5 bases and J by 4 bases, with 14 bases between the two germline ends. CDR3 length: 15 amino acids. CDR1 and CDR2 from the germline V gene are SGHTA and FQGNSA. The CDR3 spells CASSPMGMPTGELFF. The DNA of the CDR3 is TGTGCCAGCAGCCCAATGGGAATGCCCACCGGGGAGCTGTTTTTT.

J is TRBJ2-6 and V is TRBV7-3; the match to TRBD1 covers 7 bases. J lost 0 bases, V lost 5 bases, and 7 bases had no gene match. The CDR3 contains 17 residues. Germline loops: CDR1 SGHTA, CDR2 FQGTGA. The chain's CDR3 is CASSKGQYDSGANVLTF. The CDR3 DNA reads TGTGCCAGCAGCAAGGGACAGTATGACTCTGGGGCCAACGTCCTGACTTTC.

This clonotype turned up a few times. The chain has TRBV7-3 and TRBJ1-1; 9 bases are a match to TRBD1. CDR1 and CDR2 (germline): SGHTA, FQGTGA. With V trimmed by 4 bases and J by 1 base, 1 base remained unmatched. CDR3 size: 14 residues. The CDR3 region is CASSSGQGNTEAFF. The CDR3 DNA reads TGTGCCAGCAGCTCGGGACAGGGGAACACTGAAGCTTTCTTT.

V is TRBV7-9 and J is TRBJ2-7; no definite D call. Trimming cost V 0 bases and J 2 bases, with 8 bases left between them. The CDR3 sequence is 14 residues long. Germline CDR1 and CDR2: SEHNR and FQNEAQ (reference sequence). The CDR3 DNA is TGTGCCAGCAGCTTAGCGGCAGGAACCTACGAGCAGTACTTC. It translates to CASSLAAGTYEQYF.

The chain recombines TRBV6-5 with TRBJ1-5; 7 bases map to TRBD1. This CDR3 comprises 14 residues. The germline gives CDR1 MNHEY, CDR2 SVGAGI. The V segment lost 6 bases and the J segment 4 bases; nucleotides outside the gene matches: 6. Written as DNA, the CDR3 is TGTGCCAGCAGCCACAGGGGATGGAATCAGCCCCAGCATTTT. Its protein product is CASSHRGWNQPQHF.

A few counts support this clonotype. The chain carries TRBV3-1 and TRBJ1-4, with 8 bases identical to TRBD1. The CDR3 totals 14 residues. The trim removed 5 bases at V and 6 bases at J, leaving 5 bases unmatched. CDR1 and CDR2 (germline): LGHDT, YNNKEL (reference sequence). CDR3 amino acids: CASSSRGRDEKLFF. DNA for the CDR3: TGTGCCAGCAGCTCCAGGGGGCGCGATGAAAAACTGTTTTTT.

V usage is TRBV6-5 and J usage is TRBJ1-2; 7 bases agree with TRBD1. The V gene end was trimmed by 6 bases and the J gene end by 2 bases; junction bases not matched to a gene: 6. The germline V gene has CDR1 MNHEY and CDR2 SVGAGI. The CDR3 contains 14 residues. The CDR3 sequence: CASRTDRSNYGYTF. The CDR3 DNA follows: TGTGCCAGCAGAACGGACAGGAGCAACTATGGCTACACCTTC.

The chain links TRBV7-9 to TRBJ1-2; D remains ambiguous. Looked up from germline, CDR1 is SEHNR and CDR2 is FQNEAQ (reference sequence). The CDR3 extends over 14 amino acids. The V end lost 5 bases, the J end lost 2 bases, and 12 bases lay between the germline ends. The CDR3 region has the DNA TGTGCCAGCAGCCACGATTGGGGAAACTATGGCTACACCTTC. Translating it yields CASSHDWGNYGYTF. The full variable domain, rest sourced from reference TRBV7-9 and TRBJ1-2, is DTGVSQNPRHKITKRGQNVTFRCDPISEHNRLYWYRQTLGQGPEFLTYFQNEAQLEKSRLLSDRFSAERPKGSFSTLEIQRTEQGDSAMYLCASSHDWGNYGYTFGSGTRLTVV.

The CDR3 region is CSVEDSDYEQYF. CDR3 nucleotide sequence: TGCAGCGTTGAAGATTCAGACTACGAGCAGTACTTC. The chain links TRBV29-1 to TRBJ2-7; D is ambiguous. The V end was cut by 0 bases, the J end by 3 bases, with 6 bases between. This CDR3 has 12 amino acids. Germline CDR1 reads SQVTM; CDR2 reads ANQGSEA.

V gene TRBV4-1 combines with J gene TRBJ2-2; D not resolved. V lost 0 bases, J lost 8 bases, and 10 bases lay in between. From germline, CDR1 is MGHRA and CDR2 YSYEKL. There are 14 residues in the CDR3. CDR3 coding DNA: TGCGCCAGCAGCCAAGATTGGGGATTGGGGGAGCTGTTTTTT. Protein: CASSQDWGLGELFF.

A remark on this clonotype: The junction departs from germline at one end; a sequencing error may be responsible. This chain uses TRBV12-3 or TRBV12-4 with TRBJ2-5; D is perhaps TRBD1 (8 bases). This CDR3 has 14 amino acids. This CDR3 is CTSTPSQGGETQYF. The DNA of the CDR3 is TGTACCAGCACCCCTTCACAGGGGGGGGAGACCCAGTACTTC.

The gene calls are TRBV29-1 and TRBJ1-1; 9 bases align to TRBD1. The germline gives CDR1 SQVTM, CDR2 ANQGSEA. This CDR3 is built from 15 residues. V was clipped by 8 bases and J by 1 base; unmatched bases: 11. As DNA, the CDR3 is TGCAGCTCCCACGGACAGGGGACTAAGAACACTGAAGCTTTCTTT. It is translated as CSSHGQGTKNTEAFF.

This clonotype is a singleton in its sample. The gene calls are TRBV5-1 and TRBJ2-7; D possibly corresponds to TRBD2 (6 bases). Germline-derived CDR1 and CDR2 are SGHRS and YFSETQ. V lost 4 bases and J 3 bases, leaving 17 bases between the germline ends. The CDR3 extends over 15 amino acids. The CDR3 DNA sequence: TGCGCCAGCAGCCCGCATTGGAGGGTAGGCTACGAGCAGTACTTC. Translated: CASSPHWRVGYEQYF.

V gene TRBV5-1 combines with J gene TRBJ2-2, with D possibly TRBD1 on 6 matching bases. V lost 3 bases and J 0 bases, leaving 9 bases between the germline ends. Germline CDR1 is SGHRS and CDR2 is YFSETQ. The CDR3 extends over 15 amino acids. The CDR3 DNA sequence: TGCGCCAGCAGCTCGACAGGATCGAACACCGGGGAGCTGTTTTTT. Its protein is CASSSTGSNTGELFF. Full variable domain (outside the CDR3, taken from reference TRBV5-1 and TRBJ2-2): KAGVTQTPRYLIKTRGQQVTLSCSPISGHRSVSWYQQTPGQGLQFLFEYFSETQRNKGNFPGRFSGRQFSNSRSEMNVSTLELGDSALYLCASSSTGSNTGELFFGEGSRLTVL.

DNA for the CDR3: TGTGCCAGCAGTGATAGCAATCAGCCCCAGCATTTT. This translates into CASSDSNQPQHF. The chain links TRBV6-6 to TRBJ1-5; D is ambiguous. Germline values: CDR1 MNHNY, CDR2 SVGAGI (reference sequence). Trimming removed 5 bases from V and 0 bases from J, with 2 bases in between. This CDR3 region has 12 residues.